What follows describes a single T cell receptor beta chain. TCRdb's copy holds only in-frame clones and misses some; the assay was immunoSEQ multiplex PCR. The data contain 95,000 or so clones, 85% to 95% of them singletons. The data originate from a study of technical replicates of blood from a handful of donors. The sequence came from a human donor in good health. What was sequenced was T cells isolated from PBMCs.

CDR3 sequence reads: CASRFPNRGIAGELFF. In DNA form, the CDR3 reads TGTGCCAGTAGATTCCCCAACAGGGGGATAGCCGGGGAGCTGTTTTTT. The chain has TRBV19 and TRBJ2-2, with 8 nucleotides matching TRBD1. The ends lost 6 bases at V and 6 bases at J; junction bases unmatched: 12. The CDR3 length is 16 residues. Per the germline V gene, CDR1 is LNHDA and CDR2 is SQIVND (reference sequence).